These 20 T cell receptor beta chains were sequenced from one sample in a study of blood T cell repertoires in COVID-19. The data were produced by immunoSEQ multiplex PCR, yet TCRdb's version contains in-frame clones alone and is incomplete. The sample shows roughly 200,000 clones, 75% to 90% of them seen only once. Input material: PBMCs or T cells enriched from blood (not recorded which). The receptors stem from a man in his forties or fifties who had recovered from COVID-19.

J is TRBJ1-6 and V is TRBV18, with 7 bases aligning to TRBD1. Germline lookup yields CDR1 KGHSH and CDR2 LQKENI. The CDR3 totals 16 residues. J gave up 6 bases and V 4 bases, and 9 bases lay outside the gene matches. As DNA, the CDR3 is TGTGCCAGCTCACTTATTTCCGGGACAGCTAATTCACCCCTCCACTTT. This codes for CASSLISGTANSPLHF. Combining the CDR3 with reference TRBV18 and TRBJ1-6 gives the whole variable domain NAGVMQNPRHLVRRRGQEARLRCSPMKGHSHVYWYRQLPEEGLKFMVYLQKENIIDESGMPKERFSAEFPKEGPSILRIQQVVRGDSAAYFCASSLISGTANSPLHFGNGTRLTVT.

This chain joins TRBV10-1 and TRBJ2-2; 7 positions agree with TRBD1. In germline, CDR1 is WNHNN, CDR2 SYGVQD (reference sequence). The CDR3 is made up of 17 amino acids. J lost 0 bases, V lost 4 bases, and 8 bases had no gene match. The CDR3 here is CASSGTRTGANTGELFF. In nucleotides, the CDR3 is TGCGCCAGCAGTGGGACTCGGACAGGTGCGAACACCGGGGAGCTGTTTTTT.

The gene calls are TRBV5-5 and TRBJ2-7; 10 bases match TRBD1. With V trimmed by 5 bases and J by 2 bases, 4 bases remained unmatched. From germline, CDR1 is SGHKS and CDR2 YYEKEE (reference sequence). CDR3 length equals 14 residues. The CDR3 is CASRRDRGPYEQYF. The CDR3 nucleotides are TGTGCCAGCAGGCGGGACAGGGGTCCCTACGAGCAGTACTTC.

The sample holds a few counts of this clone. This sequence joins TRBV6-6 and TRBJ2-1, with D tentatively TRBD1 (6 bases). Germline CDR1 and CDR2: MNHNY and SVGAGI (reference sequence). The CDR3 sequence is 17 residues long. With 5 bases removed from V and 2 bases from J, the gap between germline ends came to 19 bases. In DNA, the CDR3 is TGTGCCAGCAGTCCCCAGAGGGCAGGGGTAGCCTACAATGAGCAGTTCTTC. This translates into CASSPQRAGVAYNEQFF.

This chain uses TRBV24-1 with TRBJ2-1, with 10 bases matching TRBD2. Trimming at V came to 3 bases and at J to 6 bases, leaving 7 bases not matched to a gene. The CDR3 contains 16 residues. Germline V gene sequence: CDR1 KGHDR, CDR2 SFDVKD. The CDR3 DNA is TGTGCCACCAGTGATGCGCGCCTAGCGGGAGCCAATGAGCAGTTCTTC. Encoded protein: CATSDARLAGANEQFF.

J is TRBJ1-2 and V is TRBV7-9; 10 bases line up with TRBD1. The CDR3 has 15 amino acids. Germline CDR1 reads SEHNR; CDR2 reads FQNEAQ (reference sequence). V lost 4 bases to trimming and J lost 3 bases; unmatched junction nucleotides: 5. CDR3 region: CASSSEGTGDYGYTF. Here the CDR3 DNA reads TGTGCCAGCAGCTCCGAGGGGACAGGGGACTATGGCTACACCTTC.

This chain links TRBV27 with TRBJ2-2; D unresolved. CDR1 and CDR2 from the germline V gene are MNHEY and SMNVEV (reference sequence). The CDR3 contains 13 residues. Trimming left V 2 bases short and J 3 bases short, with 4 bases between. CDR3 nucleotides: TGTGCCAGCAGTTTAGAGGACACCGGGGAGCTGTTTTTT. The encoded protein is CASSLEDTGELFF.

V usage is TRBV5-5 and J usage is TRBJ1-5; maybe TRBD1 (5 bases). V lost 0 bases to trimming and J lost 7 bases, with 11 bases between them. The CDR3 extends over 14 amino acids. The germline gives CDR1 SGHKS, CDR2 YYEKEE (reference sequence). This CDR3 is CASSLGRENQPQHF. CDR3 nucleotides: TGTGCCAGCAGCTTGGGCAGGGAAAACCAGCCCCAGCATTTT.

This clone has more than one count but fewer than ten. The chain uses TRBV27 and TRBJ2-5, with 7 nucleotides matching TRBD2. Germline CDR1 MNHEY, CDR2 SMNVEV (reference sequence). Trimming took 3 bases from V and 4 from J; bases not matched to a gene: 2. This CDR3 is 13 amino acids long. The CDR3 is CASSLGRGETQYF. The CDR3 coding sequence is TGTGCCAGCAGTTTGGGGAGGGGAGAGACCCAGTACTTC.

The gene calls are TRBV4-1 and TRBJ1-1, with a possible D match to TRBD1 (5 bases). V lost 4 bases and J lost 9, with 24 bases in between. The CDR3 covers 16 residues. CDR1 and CDR2 from the germline V gene are MGHRA and YSYEKL. The CDR3 sequence: CASSPRLAGRDLKAFF. In DNA form, the CDR3 reads TGCGCCAGCAGCCCCCGATTGGCGGGGCGCGACCTGAAAGCTTTCTTT.

This sequence joins TRBV6-5 and TRBJ2-3, with a weak D call TRBD2 (5 bases). The CDR3 contains 12 residues. CDR1 and CDR2 from the germline V gene are MNHEY and SVGAGI. CDR3 nucleotides: TGTGCATTGAGGGCGGAATCAGATACGCAGTATTTT. This gives the protein CALRAESDTQYF.

The CDR3 sequence: CASGAPGLGPYNEQFF. In DNA form, the CDR3 reads TGTGCTAGTGGTGCACCGGGACTGGGACCTTACAATGAGCAGTTCTTC. This sequence joins TRBV12-5 and TRBJ2-1, with D possibly matching TRBD2 (6 bases). Trimming removed 5 bases from V and 4 bases from J, with 18 bases in between. Germline CDR1 reads LGHNT; CDR2 reads FRNRAP. There are 16 residues in the CDR3.

The rearrangement joins TRBV4-1 to TRBJ1-1, with D tentatively TRBD1 (5 bases). Per germline, CDR1 MGHRA and CDR2 YSYEKL. The CDR3 covers 19 residues. The V gene lost 2 bases and the J gene lost 1 base, with 23 bases spanning the gap. For the CDR3, the DNA is TGCGCCAGCAGCCAACCTTGGGGCAGGGCGAGAGGCGAGAACACTGAAGCTTTCTTT. This sequence encodes CASSQPWGRARGENTEAFF.

The chain has TRBV7-9 and TRBJ1-3; maybe TRBD1 (5 bases). Per the germline V gene, CDR1 is SEHNR and CDR2 is FQNEAQ (reference sequence). The V gene lost 2 bases and the J gene lost 3 bases, with 20 bases spanning the gap. The CDR3 covers 18 residues. The DNA of the CDR3 is TGTGCCAGCAGCTTAATTCAGGGCAGGGTGATAGGTGGAAACACCATATATTTT. Amino acid sequence: CASSLIQGRVIGGNTIYF.

This chain links TRBV3-1 (or the pseudogene TRBV3-2) with TRBJ1-1, with 7 bases fitting TRBD1. CDR3 length: 16 residues. Trimming removed 3 bases from V and 1 base from J; junction bases left unmatched: 8. Germline V gives CDR1 LGHDT, CDR2 YNNKEL (reference sequence). CDR3 sequence: CASSQGTGQRNTEAFF. The DNA for the CDR3 is TGTGCCAGCAGCCAGGGGACGGGACAGCGGAACACTGAAGCTTTCTTT.

The V gene is TRBV15, the J gene TRBJ1-5; tentatively, D is TRBD1 (6 bases). This CDR3 has 17 amino acids. The ends were cut back, 1 base at V and 7 bases at J, with 20 bases in the middle. Germline V gene lookup returns CDR1 LNHNV and CDR2 YYDKDF (reference sequence). CDR3 residues: CATSRGDINRAGQPQHF. For the CDR3, the DNA is TGTGCCACCAGCAGAGGGGATATCAACAGGGCCGGGCAGCCCCAGCATTTT. The variable domain in full, with the rest retrieved from reference TRBV15 and TRBJ1-5, is DAMVIQNPRYQVTQFGKPVTLSCSQTLNHNVMYWYQQKSSQAPKLLFHYYDKDFNNEADTPDNFQSRRPNTSFCFLDIRSPGLGDTAMYLCATSRGDINRAGQPQHFGDGTRLSIL.

This chain uses TRBV5-6 with TRBJ2-7; D is unresolved. Deletions cut 4 bases from V and 6 bases from J, with 11 bases between. The CDR3 has 12 amino acids. Per germline, CDR1 SGHDT and CDR2 YYEEEE. The CDR3 spells CASSARHGEQYF. The CDR3 DNA reads as TGTGCCAGCAGCGCCAGACACGGCGAGCAGTACTTC. Based on the CDR3 plus reference TRBV5-6 and TRBJ2-7, the full variable domain is DAGVTQSPTHLIKTRGQQVTLRCSPKSGHDTVSWYQQALGQGPQFIFQYYEEEERQRGNFPDRFSGHQFPNYSSELNVNALLLGDSALYLCASSARHGEQYFGPGTRLTVT.

The chain links TRBV5-6 to TRBJ1-6; D is ambiguous. This CDR3 region has 15 residues. The V gene's germline CDR1 is SGHDT and CDR2 YYEEEE. The V end was cut by 5 bases, the J end by 1 base, with 10 bases between. CDR3 amino acids: CASSRGFSYNSPLHF. The CDR3 region has the DNA TGTGCCAGCAGTCGCGGGTTTTCCTATAATTCACCCCTCCACTTT.

This clone has more than one count but fewer than ten. J is TRBJ1-2 and V is TRBV6-2 or TRBV6-3, with D unresolved. The CDR3 is 12 residues long. Per the germline V gene, CDR1 is MNHEY and CDR2 is SVGEGT. V was clipped by 6 bases and J by 5 bases, with 10 bases between them. The CDR3 loop is CASSIDTYGYTF. The CDR3 DNA is TGTGCCAGCAGCATCGACACATATGGCTACACCTTC.

This chain connects TRBV7-9 to TRBJ2-1; 8 bases match TRBD1. CDR1 SEHNR and CDR2 FQNEAQ come from the germline V gene (reference sequence). The CDR3 covers 16 residues. J was trimmed by 0 bases and V by 4 bases; bases with no gene match: 5. The CDR3 spells CASSSRDRSSYNEQFF. The CDR3 region has the DNA TGTGCCAGCAGCTCCAGGGACAGGAGCTCCTACAATGAGCAGTTCTTC.